Shown below are 22 T cell receptor beta chains from a single sample sequenced in a study of T cell responses to AZD1222 COVID-19 vaccine. The repertoire was sequenced with immunoSEQ multiplex PCR; TCRdb's copy has only in-frame clones and lacks some. The table records about 93,000 clones, around 86% of them present only once. This material consisted of peripheral blood, taken on day 0 of AZD1222 vaccination. These receptors all stem from an adult in good health.

The gene calls are TRBV3-1 (or the pseudogene TRBV3-2) and TRBJ2-3, with TRBD2 identical over 8 bases. V lost 3 bases, J lost 2 bases, and 7 bases stayed unmatched. The CDR3 runs 16 residues. The germline V gene encodes CDR1 LGHDT and CDR2 YNNKEL (reference sequence). The CDR3 DNA sequence: TGTGCCAGCAGCCACCGGGGGGGGGCGAACACAGATACGCAGTATTTT. Residues: CASSHRGGANTDTQYF.

The chain is built from TRBV14 and TRBJ1-2; a possible D gene is TRBD1 (5 bases). V dropped 4 bases and J dropped 7 bases, with 16 bases sitting between them. Germline CDR1 is SGHDN and CDR2 is FVKESK. CDR3 size: 14 residues. CDR3 coding DNA: TGTGCCAGCAGCCGTACTGGGAGGGACTTTGGCTACACCTTC. Protein sequence: CASSRTGRDFGYTF.

This chain uses TRBV11-3 with TRBJ1-1, with D possibly being TRBD1 (5 bases). Looked up from germline, CDR1 is SGHNT and CDR2 is YENEEA. The ends were cut back, 3 bases at V and 1 base at J, with 9 bases in the middle. The CDR3 contains 14 residues. CDR3: CASSFQGKNTEAFF. CDR3 in DNA: TGTGCCAGCAGCTTCCAGGGTAAGAACACTGAAGCTTTCTTT.

The CDR3 DNA sequence: TGTGCCAGCAACCGACAGGCACTCGCGAACACTGAAGCTTTCTTT. Amino acid sequence: CASNRQALANTEAFF. This chain links TRBV6-5 with TRBJ1-1; a weak D match, TRBD1 (6 bases). The germline V gene encodes CDR1 MNHEY and CDR2 SVGAGI. The germline V and J ends were trimmed by 7 bases and 1 base, with 16 bases remaining between them. The CDR3 has 15 residues.

The J gene is TRBJ1-5, the V gene TRBV5-8; D is perhaps TRBD1 (5 bases). The ends were cut back, 1 base at V and 1 base at J, with 12 bases in the middle. The CDR3 is 16 residues long. The germline CDR1 and CDR2 sequences are SGHTS and YDEGEE. CDR3 amino acids: CASSLWQGISNQPQHF. The CDR3 region has the DNA TGTGCCAGCAGCTTGTGGCAGGGTATAAGCAATCAGCCCCAGCATTTT.

CDR3 DNA: TGTGCCAGCAGCCAAACGAGGACAGGGGGTGGTGAGCAGTTCTTC. Translation gives CASSQTRTGGGEQFF. The chain has TRBV3-1 (or the pseudogene TRBV3-2) and TRBJ2-1; 10 nucleotides align to TRBD1. V dropped 2 bases and J dropped 9; count of bases not matched to a gene: 7. CDR3 length: 15 residues. Germline V lookup: CDR1 LGHDT, CDR2 YNNKEL (reference sequence).

This clone has a handful of counts. The rearrangement links TRBV13 to TRBJ2-7, with 9 bases identical to TRBD2. The J segment lost 2 bases and the V segment lost 3 bases, leaving 2 bases of the junction unmatched. CDR1 and CDR2 (germline): PRHDT, FYEKMQ (reference sequence). The CDR3 is 14 amino acids. CDR3: CASSFSGGPYEQYF. The CDR3 DNA follows: TGTGCCAGCAGCTTTAGCGGGGGCCCCTACGAGCAGTACTTC.

V and J are TRBV2 and TRBJ1-2, with D possibly being TRBD1 (6 bases). Germline V lookup: CDR1 SNHLY, CDR2 FYNNEI. Trimming cost V 6 bases and J 5 bases, with 10 bases left between them. CDR3 length: 12 amino acids. The CDR3 loop reads CASRAQGYGYTF. CDR3 nucleotides: TGTGCCAGCAGAGCACAGGGTTATGGCTACACCTTC.

The chain is built from TRBV7-9 and TRBJ1-5; D unclear. The CDR3 is made up of 12 amino acids. Germline V lookup: CDR1 SEHNR, CDR2 FQNEAQ (reference sequence). The V end was cut by 6 bases, the J end by 1 base, with 4 bases between. CDR3 protein: CASSLSNQPQHF. As DNA, the CDR3 is TGTGCCAGCAGTTTAAGCAATCAGCCCCAGCATTTT.

The chain couples TRBV29-1 to TRBJ1-1, with 10 bases that match TRBD1. This CDR3 comprises 14 residues. V trimming: 3 bases; J trimming: 9 bases; junction bases outside the gene matches: 10. Germline CDR1 is SQVTM and CDR2 is ANQGSEA. The chain's CDR3 is CSVDLGQGTVKAFF. For the CDR3, the DNA is TGCAGCGTTGATCTGGGACAGGGGACGGTTAAAGCTTTCTTT.

V and J are TRBV29-1 and TRBJ2-4; maybe TRBD2 (6 bases). In germline, CDR1 is SQVTM, CDR2 ANQGSEA. V was shortened by 5 bases and J by 3 bases, with 11 bases between the two germline ends. There are 13 residues in the CDR3. Here the CDR3 reads CSVTPGGKNIQYF. The CDR3 DNA follows: TGCAGCGTTACCCCCGGGGGCAAAAACATTCAGTACTTC.

In its sample, this clone was seen once. At one of its ends the junction is not consistent with the germline gene, which may arise from a read error. The J gene is TRBJ1-6, the V gene TRBV5-8; D is unresolved. The CDR3 spans 13 residues. The germline gives CDR1 SGHTS, CDR2 YDEGEE. CDR3 region: CASILDSDSPLHF. CDR3 bases: TGTGCCAGCATCTTGGATTCGGATTCACCCCTCCACTTT.

As DNA, the CDR3 is TGTGCCAGCAGTTTGGGGGGGGACTCACCCCTCCACTTT. It yields the protein CASSLGGDSPLHF. This chain joins TRBV12-3 or TRBV12-4 and TRBJ1-6; D is possibly TRBD1 (5 bases). Trimming took off 3 bases at V and 10 bases at J, with 10 bases between the two ends. CDR3 length equals 13 residues.

The V and J genes are TRBV19 and TRBJ2-7; the D call may be TRBD1 or TRBD2 (5 bases each). The CDR3 spans 15 residues. Germline lookup yields CDR1 LNHDA and CDR2 SQIVND (reference sequence). Trimming removed 3 bases from V and 0 bases from J, with 12 bases in between. CDR3 in amino acids: CASSMRGLSSYEQYF. The CDR3 region has the DNA TGTGCCAGTAGTATGAGGGGATTAAGCTCCTACGAGCAGTACTTC.

The rearrangement links TRBV5-4 to TRBJ1-2; no reliable D call. From germline, CDR1 is SGHNT and CDR2 YYREEE (reference sequence). The CDR3 is 15 residues long. Trimming shortened V by 2 bases and J by 1 base, and 12 bases separated the two germline ends. The CDR3 bases are TGTGCCAGCAGCTTTGATAGGACGGATAACTATGGCTACACCTTC. This gives the protein CASSFDRTDNYGYTF.

This chain uses TRBV21-1 with TRBJ2-7; whether TRBD2, the table's D call, matches the DNA was not checked. TRBV21-1 is noted as a pseudogene. The CDR3 contains 19 residues. The chain's CDR3 is CASSKKRLNHSGKPYEQYF. The CDR3 nucleotides read TGTGCCAGCAGCAAAAAAAGACTGAACCATAGCGGGAAACCCTACGAGCAGTACTTC.

The V call is TRBV30, the J call TRBJ1-1; D is ambiguous. The CDR3 has 12 residues. Trimming pared 3 bases from V and 3 bases from J, leaving 8 bases between. Germline CDR1 and CDR2: GTSNPN and SVGIG (reference sequence). CDR3 sequence reads: CAWRSSDTEAFF. The CDR3, as DNA: TGTGCCTGGAGATCGTCGGACACTGAAGCTTTCTTT.

This clone appeared a few times. This chain joins TRBV27 and TRBJ1-5; 7 nucleotides line up with TRBD1. Germline V gene sequence: CDR1 MNHEY, CDR2 SMNVEV (reference sequence). There are 15 residues in the CDR3. The V segment lost 6 bases and the J segment 2 bases; nucleotides outside the gene matches: 7. The CDR3 DNA sequence: TGTGCCAGCAGCCAGGGGGTAGGAGGCAATCAGCCCCAGCATTTT. It yields the protein CASSQGVGGNQPQHF.

The J gene is TRBJ2-3, the V gene TRBV12-3 or TRBV12-4; D might be TRBD2 (5 bases). The CDR3 runs 12 residues. Trimming left V 8 bases short and J 0 bases short, with 6 bases between. The CDR3 bases are TGTGCCAGCGCGGGCAGCACAGATACGCAGTATTTT. Amino acid sequence: CASAGSTDTQYF.

The chain has TRBV6-1 and TRBJ1-6; D is uncertain. The CDR3 contains 15 residues. Germline CDR1 reads MNHNS; CDR2 reads SASEGT. The V end was cut by 0 bases, the J end by 9 bases, with 12 bases between. CDR3 amino acids: CASSEAARVVSPLHF. CDR3 bases: TGTGCCAGCAGTGAAGCCGCCCGGGTGGTTTCACCCCTCCACTTT.

Only one count was recorded for this clone. The chain links TRBV6-1 to TRBJ1-2; the D gene is possibly TRBD1 (6 bases). Germline values: CDR1 MNHNS, CDR2 SASEGT. CDR3 length: 12 residues. V lost 3 bases and J 11 bases, leaving 13 bases between the germline ends. CDR3 in DNA: TGTGCCAGCAGTGAGAGGACAGTTCGTTACACCTTC. Translation gives CASSERTVRYTF.

V usage is TRBV3-1 (or the pseudogene TRBV3-2) and J usage is TRBJ1-6; 7 bases map to TRBD1. Losses at the gene ends were 1 base for V and 9 bases for J; bases not matched to a gene: 6. The CDR3 is 15 residues long. The germline CDR1 and CDR2 sequences are LGHDT and YNNKEL (reference sequence). The CDR3: CASSQVLSGGSPLHF. The CDR3 nucleotides are TGTGCCAGCAGCCAAGTATTATCAGGGGGTTCACCCCTCCACTTT.